This paragraph covers one TCR beta chain sequence. Per germline, CDR1 SGHRS and CDR2 YFSETQ. The CDR3 is 14 amino acids. The trim removed 4 bases at V and 2 bases at J, leaving 6 bases unmatched. These data belong to a study of blood T cell repertoires in COVID-19. As for the study in general: COVID-19 samples collected from the United States, Italy and Spain covered acute and convalescent phases. T cells, B-cell-depleted T cells, or PBMCs supplied cDNA or gDNA.

In the study's own analysis: Nucleated cell counts were estimated from reference gene primer amplification. Assay used: immunoSEQ multiplex PCR; TCRdb lists only in-frame clones, some missing. D and trimming were read from the DNA, whereas the V and J calls and clone size are those reported in that table. Seen here are about 110,000 clones, approximately 80% observed once, and the top ten hold 14% to 15%. Sequencing was done on a sample of peripheral blood. The TCR comes from a woman aged 55-75 years with acute or convalescent COVID-19. The chain combines TRBV5-1 with TRBJ2-7; 7 bases map to TRBD1. CDR3 residues: CASSKTGAPYEQYF. The CDR3, as DNA: TGCGCCAGCAGCAAAACAGGGGCGCCCTACGAGCAGTACTTC. Filled out from reference TRBV5-1 and TRBJ2-7, the complete variable domain reads KAGVTQTPRYLIKTRGQQVTLSCSPISGHRSVSWYQQTPGQGLQFLFEYFSETQRNKGNFPGRFSGRQFSNSRSEMNVSTLELGDSALYLCASSKTGAPYEQYFGPGTRLTVT.